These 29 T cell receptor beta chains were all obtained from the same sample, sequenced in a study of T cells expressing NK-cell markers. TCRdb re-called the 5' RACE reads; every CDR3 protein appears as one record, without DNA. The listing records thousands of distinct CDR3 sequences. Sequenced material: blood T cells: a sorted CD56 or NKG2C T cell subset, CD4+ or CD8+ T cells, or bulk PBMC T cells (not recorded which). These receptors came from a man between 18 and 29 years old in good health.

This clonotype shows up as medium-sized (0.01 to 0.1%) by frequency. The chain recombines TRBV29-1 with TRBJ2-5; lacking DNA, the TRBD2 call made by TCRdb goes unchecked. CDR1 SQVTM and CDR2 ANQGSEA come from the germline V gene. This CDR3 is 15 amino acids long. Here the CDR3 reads CSVENGLAARETQYF.

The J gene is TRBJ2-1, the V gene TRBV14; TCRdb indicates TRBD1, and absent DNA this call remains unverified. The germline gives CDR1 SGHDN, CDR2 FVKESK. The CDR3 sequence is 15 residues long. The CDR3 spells CASSAPGTPANEQFF. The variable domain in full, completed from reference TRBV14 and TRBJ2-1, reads EAGVTQFPSHSVIEKGQTVTLRCDPISGHDNLYWYRRVMGKEIKFLLHFVKESKQDESGMPNNRFLAERTGGTYSTLKVQPAELEDSGVYFCASSAPGTPANEQFFGPGTRLTVL.

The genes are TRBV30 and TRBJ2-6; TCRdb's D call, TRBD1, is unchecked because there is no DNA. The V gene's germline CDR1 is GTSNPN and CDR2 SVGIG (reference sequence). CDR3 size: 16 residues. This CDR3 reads CASPPGPLSGANVLTF. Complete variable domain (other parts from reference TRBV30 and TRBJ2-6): SQTIHQWPATLVQPVGSPLSLECTVEGTSNPNLYWYRQAAGRGLQLLFYSVGIGQISSEVPQNLSASRPQDRQFILSSKKLLLSDSGFYLCASPPGPLSGANVLTFGAGSRLTVL.

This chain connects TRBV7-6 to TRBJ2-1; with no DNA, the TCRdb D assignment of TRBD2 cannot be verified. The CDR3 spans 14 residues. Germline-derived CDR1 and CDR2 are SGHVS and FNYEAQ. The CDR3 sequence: CASSLGTAYNEQFF.

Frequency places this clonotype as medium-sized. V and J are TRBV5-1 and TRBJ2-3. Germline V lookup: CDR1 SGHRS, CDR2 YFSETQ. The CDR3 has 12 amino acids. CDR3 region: CASSASTDTQYF.

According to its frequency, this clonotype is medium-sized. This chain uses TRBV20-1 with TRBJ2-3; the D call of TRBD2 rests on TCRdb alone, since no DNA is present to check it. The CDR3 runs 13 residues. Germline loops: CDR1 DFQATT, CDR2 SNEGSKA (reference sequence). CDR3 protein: CSAGTSGTDTQYF.

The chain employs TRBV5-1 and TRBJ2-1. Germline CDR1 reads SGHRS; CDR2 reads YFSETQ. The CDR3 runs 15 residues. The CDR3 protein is CASRLEVSSYNEQFF.

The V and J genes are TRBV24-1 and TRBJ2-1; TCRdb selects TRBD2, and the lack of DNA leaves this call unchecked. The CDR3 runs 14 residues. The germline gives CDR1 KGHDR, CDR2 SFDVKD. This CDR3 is CATSDLGGDNEQFF.

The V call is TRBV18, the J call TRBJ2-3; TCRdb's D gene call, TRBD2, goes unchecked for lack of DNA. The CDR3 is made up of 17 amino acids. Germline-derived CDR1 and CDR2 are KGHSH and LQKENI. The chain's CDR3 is CASSGTSGKLGTDTQYF. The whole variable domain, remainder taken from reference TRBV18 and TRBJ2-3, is NAGVMQNPRHLVRRRGQEARLRCSPMKGHSHVYWYRQLPEEGLKFMVYLQKENIIDESGMPKERFSAEFPKEGPSILRIQQVVRGDSAAYFCASSGTSGKLGTDTQYFGPGTRLTVL.

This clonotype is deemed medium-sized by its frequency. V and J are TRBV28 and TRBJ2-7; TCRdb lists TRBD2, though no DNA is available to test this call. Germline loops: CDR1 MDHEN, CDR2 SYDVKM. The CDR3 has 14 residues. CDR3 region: CASSLAGGVGEQYF.

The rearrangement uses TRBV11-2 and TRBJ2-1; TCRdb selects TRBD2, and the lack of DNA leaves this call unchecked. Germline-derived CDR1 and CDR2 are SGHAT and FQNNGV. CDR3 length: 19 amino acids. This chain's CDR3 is CASSRNMGWGTSAYNEQFF.

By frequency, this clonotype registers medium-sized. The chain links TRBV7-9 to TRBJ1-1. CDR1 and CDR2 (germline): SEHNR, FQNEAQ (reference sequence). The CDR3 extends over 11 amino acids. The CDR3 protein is CASSLGTEAFF. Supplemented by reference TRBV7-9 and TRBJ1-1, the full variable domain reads DTGVSQNPRHKITKRGQNVTFRCDPISEHNRLYWYRQTLGQGPEFLTYFQNEAQLEKSRLLSDRFSAERPKGSFSTLEIQRTEQGDSAMYLCASSLGTEAFFGQGTRLTVV.

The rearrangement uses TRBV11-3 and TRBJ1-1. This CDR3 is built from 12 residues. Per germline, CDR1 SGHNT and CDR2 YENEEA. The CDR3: CASSFVGTEAFF.

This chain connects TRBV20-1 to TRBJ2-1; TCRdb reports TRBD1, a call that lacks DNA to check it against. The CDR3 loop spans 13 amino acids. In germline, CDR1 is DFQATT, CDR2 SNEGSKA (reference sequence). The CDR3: CGTTGGTGNEQFF.

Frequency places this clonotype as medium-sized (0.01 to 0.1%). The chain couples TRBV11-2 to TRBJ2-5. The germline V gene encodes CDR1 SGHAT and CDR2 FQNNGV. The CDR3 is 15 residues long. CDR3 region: CASSLGRLYQETQYF.

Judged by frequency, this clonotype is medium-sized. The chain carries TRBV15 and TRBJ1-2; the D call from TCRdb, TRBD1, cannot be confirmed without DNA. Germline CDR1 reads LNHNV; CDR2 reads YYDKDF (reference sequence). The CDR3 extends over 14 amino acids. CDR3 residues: CATSRGDGGYGYTF.

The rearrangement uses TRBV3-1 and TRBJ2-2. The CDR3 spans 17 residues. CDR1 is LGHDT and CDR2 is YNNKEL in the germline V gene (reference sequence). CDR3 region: CASSQDLSGGRTGELFF.

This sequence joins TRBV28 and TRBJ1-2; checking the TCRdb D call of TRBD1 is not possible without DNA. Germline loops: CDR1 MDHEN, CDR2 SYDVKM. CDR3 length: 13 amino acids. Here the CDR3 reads CASSSPGHPGYTF.

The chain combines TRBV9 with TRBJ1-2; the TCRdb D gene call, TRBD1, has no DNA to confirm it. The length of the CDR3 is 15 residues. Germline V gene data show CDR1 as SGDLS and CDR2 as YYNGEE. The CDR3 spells CASSVGQGINYGYTF.

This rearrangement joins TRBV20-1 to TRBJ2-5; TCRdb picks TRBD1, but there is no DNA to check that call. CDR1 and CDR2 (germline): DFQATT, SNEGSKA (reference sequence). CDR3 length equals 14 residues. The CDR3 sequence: CSTPGAGLRETQYF.

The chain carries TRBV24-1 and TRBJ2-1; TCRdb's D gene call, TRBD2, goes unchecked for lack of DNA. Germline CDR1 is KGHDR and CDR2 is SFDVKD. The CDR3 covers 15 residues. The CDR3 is CATSFETSDNNEQFF.

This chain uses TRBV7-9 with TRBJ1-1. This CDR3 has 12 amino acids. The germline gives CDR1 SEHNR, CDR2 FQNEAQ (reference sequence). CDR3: CAILSAALEAFF.

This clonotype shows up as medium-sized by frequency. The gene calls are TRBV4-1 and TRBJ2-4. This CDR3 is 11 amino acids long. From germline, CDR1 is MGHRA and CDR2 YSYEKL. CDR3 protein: CASSQDAIQYF.

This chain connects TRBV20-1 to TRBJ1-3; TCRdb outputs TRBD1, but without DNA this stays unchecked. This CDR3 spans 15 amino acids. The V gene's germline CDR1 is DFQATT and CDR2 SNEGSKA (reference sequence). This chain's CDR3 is CSALTGSGTGNTIYF.

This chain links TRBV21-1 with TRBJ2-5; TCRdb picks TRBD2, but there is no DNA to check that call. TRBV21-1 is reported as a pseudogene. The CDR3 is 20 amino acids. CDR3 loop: CASSKAGSGSVAIARETQYF.

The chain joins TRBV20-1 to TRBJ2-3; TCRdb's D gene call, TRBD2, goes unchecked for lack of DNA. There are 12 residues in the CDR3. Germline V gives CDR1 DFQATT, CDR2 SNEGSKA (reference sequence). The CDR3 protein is CRISGDPDTQYF.

The CDR3 protein is CASSFWQGYGYTF. The chain carries TRBV27 and TRBJ1-2; TCRdb's assignment of TRBD1 cannot be checked, as there is no DNA. From germline, CDR1 is MNHEY and CDR2 SMNVEV (reference sequence). The CDR3 extends over 13 amino acids.

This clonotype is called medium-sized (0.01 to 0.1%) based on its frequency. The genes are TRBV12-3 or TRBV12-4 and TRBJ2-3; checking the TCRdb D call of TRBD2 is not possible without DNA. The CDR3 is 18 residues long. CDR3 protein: CASSPGLAALPSTDTQYF.

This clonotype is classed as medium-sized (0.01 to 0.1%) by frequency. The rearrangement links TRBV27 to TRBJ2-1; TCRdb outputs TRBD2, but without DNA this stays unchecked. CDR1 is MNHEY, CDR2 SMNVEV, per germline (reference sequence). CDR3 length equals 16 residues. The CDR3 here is CASSLPLAGVLNEQFF.